This passage covers 28 T cell receptor beta chains from one sample sequenced in a study of T cell changes during pregnancy in multiple sclerosis (dated by TCRdb to about 2019). Receptors were amplified or captured by the immunoSEQ multiplex PCR assay. As stored in TCRdb, this immuneACCESS dataset retains in-frame rearrangements with V and J assigned. A fraction of the clones does not appear; measured against another copy, unresolved V genes explain less than half of the discrepancy, and the remainder lacks a known reason. This sample holds fewer than 30,000 clones; 85% to 95% were observed only once. 0.6% to 0.9% of the sample rests with the top ten. The sample was CD4+ T cells from peripheral blood mononuclear cells, taken in the first trimester of pregnancy. These receptors were obtained from a female donor with multiple sclerosis, enrolled in a pregnancy study.

The chain is built from TRBV7-9 and TRBJ1-1; tentative D call: TRBD1 (6 bases). Per the germline V gene, CDR1 is SEHNR and CDR2 is FQNEAQ (reference sequence). The CDR3 runs 15 residues. The germline V and J ends were trimmed by 3 bases and 0 bases, with 11 bases remaining between them. The CDR3 nucleotides are TGTGCCAGCAGCTTTGGGGGCGCAGTGAACACTGAAGCTTTCTTT. It is translated as CASSFGGAVNTEAFF.

This chain joins TRBV5-1 and TRBJ2-1; no reliable D call. Germline V gene sequence: CDR1 SGHRS, CDR2 YFSETQ. The CDR3 is 14 amino acids. The V end lost 4 bases, the J end lost 3 bases, and 11 bases lay between the germline ends. The CDR3 sequence: CASSLRPSYNEQFF. Here the CDR3 DNA reads TGCGCCAGCAGCCTCCGTCCTAGCTACAATGAGCAGTTCTTC.

The gene calls are TRBV2 and TRBJ2-3; TRBD1 matches 11 bases. Germline V CDR1 and CDR2: SNHLY, FYNNEI. There are 20 residues in the CDR3. V trimming: 2 bases; J trimming: 0 bases; junction bases outside the gene matches: 13. This chain's CDR3 is CASSEWGQGEENFSTDTQYF. The CDR3 region has the DNA TGTGCCAGCAGTGAATGGGGACAGGGGGAGGAGAACTTTAGCACAGATACGCAGTATTTT.

The gene calls are TRBV11-3 and TRBJ2-5, with D possibly being TRBD2 (6 bases). Germline values: CDR1 SGHNT, CDR2 YENEEA. This CDR3 has 13 amino acids. V shed 2 bases and J shed 2 bases, with 6 bases lying between them. Written as DNA, the CDR3 is TGTGCCAGCAGCTTACGGGAGCAAGAGACCCAGTACTTC. Translating gives CASSLREQETQYF.

This clone was counted a single time. This chain uses TRBV28 with TRBJ2-7; tentative D call: TRBD1 (6 bases). This CDR3 has 14 amino acids. Trimming removed 6 bases from V and 2 bases from J, with 14 bases in between. Germline values: CDR1 MDHEN, CDR2 SYDVKM. The CDR3 spells CASSVGGSTYEQYF. The CDR3 region has the DNA TGTGCCAGCAGCGTAGGGGGTTCCACCTACGAGCAGTACTTC.

This chain links TRBV11-2 with TRBJ2-1, with a tentative D call TRBD1 (6 bases). Trimming shortened V by 3 bases and J by 0 bases, and 12 bases separated the two germline ends. The CDR3 runs to 16 residues. The germline V gene encodes CDR1 SGHAT and CDR2 FQNNGV. The CDR3, as DNA: TGTGCCAGCAGCTTCCGAACAGGGAGCTCCTACAATGAGCAGTTCTTC. Its translation is CASSFRTGSSYNEQFF.

The chain carries TRBV30 and TRBJ1-1, with D perhaps TRBD1 (6 bases). Trimming pared 0 bases from V and 6 bases from J, leaving 17 bases between. CDR1 is GTSNPN and CDR2 is SVGIG in the germline V gene (reference sequence). The CDR3 has 15 amino acids. The CDR3, as DNA: TGTGCCTGGAGTGTACTTGGGGGGGGCATCGCTGAAGCTTTCTTT. It codes for CAWSVLGGGIAEAFF.

The chain is built from TRBV6-4 and TRBJ2-1; 11 bases are a match to TRBD1. CDR3 length equals 14 residues. Germline V gene lookup returns CDR1 MRHNA and CDR2 SNTAGT. V was clipped by 6 bases and J by 3 bases; unmatched bases: 1. CDR3 nucleotides: TGTGCCAGCAGCGGGACAGGGGGCTACAATGAGCAGTTCTTC. This gives the protein CASSGTGGYNEQFF.

Concerning this clone itself: Germline is not matched at one junction end, which may reflect a read error. This chain links TRBV18 with TRBJ2-5; 7 bases line up with TRBD1. The germline CDR1 and CDR2 sequences are KGHSH and LQKENI. CDR3 size: 14 residues. Written as DNA, the CDR3 is TGTGCCAGCTCTCCACAGGGGAATAGAGAGACCCAGTACTTC. Translating gives CASSPQGNRETQYF. The full variable domain, rest sourced from reference TRBV18 and TRBJ2-5, is NAGVMQNPRHLVRRRGQEARLRCSPMKGHSHVYWYRQLPEEGLKFMVYLQKENIIDESGMPKERFSAEFPKEGPSILRIQQVVRGDSAAYFCASSPQGNRETQYFGPGTRLLVL.

The chain recombines TRBV4-3 with TRBJ1-2, with D maybe TRBD1 (6 bases). The CDR3 is 14 residues long. The germline V and J ends were trimmed by 0 bases and 4 bases, with 9 bases remaining between them. Germline CDR1 LGHNA, CDR2 YSLEER. Here the CDR3 DNA reads TGCGCCAGCAGCCAAGAGCGACAGGTCTATGGCTACACCTTC. It yields the protein CASSQERQVYGYTF.

As for this clone: No conserved phenylalanine or tryptophan ends this CDR3, so it is likely a read error. No DNA is shown, since the ends of the CDR3 on it are uncertain; the CDR3 is the one TCRdb lists. The chain uses TRBV28 and TRBJ1-1; TRBD1 is taken as the D call from the table, unchecked against the DNA. Germline assignment: CDR1 MDHEN and CDR2 SYDVKM. The CDR3 adds up to 12 amino acids, both ends counted. The CDR3: CASSLTPPRLVL.

The CDR3: CASRRLAQETQYF. The CDR3 DNA is TGTGCCAGCAGACGACTCGCGCAAGAGACCCAGTACTTC. The chain combines TRBV11-2 with TRBJ2-5, with D hard to call. The V end was cut by 6 bases, the J end by 2 bases, with 10 bases between. Germline V gives CDR1 SGHAT, CDR2 FQNNGV. CDR3 length: 13 residues.

This clone was counted a few times. This rearrangement joins TRBV5-1 to TRBJ1-1; D gene ambiguous. The CDR3 loop spans 15 amino acids. CDR1 and CDR2 from the germline V gene are SGHRS and YFSETQ. Trimming took 4 bases from V and 0 from J, leaving 13 bases between them. Here the CDR3 DNA reads TGCGCCAGCAGCCCGGAGGAGGCCCTGAACACTGAAGCTTTCTTT. As protein: CASSPEEALNTEAFF.

The chain combines TRBV7-2 with TRBJ2-7, with D possibly matching TRBD2 (6 bases). The CDR3 totals 14 residues. V was shortened by 6 bases and J by 2 bases, with 14 bases between the two germline ends. CDR1 is SGHTA and CDR2 is FQGNSA in the germline V gene. CDR3 sequence (DNA): TGTGCCAGCAGGCTGGGGGGAGCCACCTACGAGCAGTACTTC. It is translated as CASRLGGATYEQYF.

The chain has TRBV5-1 and TRBJ2-1; 11 nucleotides align to TRBD2. This CDR3 has 16 amino acids. After removal of 0 bases from V and 10 bases from J, the junction contained 9 bases not matched to a gene. In germline, CDR1 is SGHRS, CDR2 YFSETQ. The chain's CDR3 is CASSLVASGGSGEQFF. DNA of the CDR3: TGCGCCAGCAGCTTGGTGGCTAGCGGGGGGTCGGGGGAGCAGTTCTTC.

CDR3 amino acids: CASSMGGQGTWPFF. The DNA for the CDR3 is TGCGCCAGCAGCATGGGAGGACAGGGGACTTGGCCGTTCTTC. The rearrangement links TRBV5-1 to TRBJ2-1; the match to TRBD1 covers 9 bases. The CDR3 runs 14 residues. The germline V gene has CDR1 SGHRS and CDR2 YFSETQ. V lost 4 bases to trimming and J lost 15 bases; unmatched junction nucleotides: 14.

As to this clone: One end of the junction fails to match germline, which may point to a read error. The chain is built from TRBV7-7 and TRBJ2-5; a possible D gene is TRBD2 (6 bases). CDR3 length: 15 residues. Germline V gene data show CDR1 as SSHAT and CDR2 as FNYEAQ (reference sequence). CDR3 bases: TGTGCTAGCAGCTCAGGAGGGACCACCCAAGAGACCCAGTACTTC. Amino acid sequence: CASSSGGTTQETQYF.

J is TRBJ1-1 and V is TRBV18, with D perhaps TRBD1 (6 bases). The CDR3 consists of 15 residues. Trimming shortened V by 4 bases and J by 1 base, and 13 bases separated the two germline ends. Germline-derived CDR1 and CDR2 are KGHSH and LQKENI. CDR3 coding DNA: TGTGCCAGCTCACTACCGGGACACACGAACACTGAAGCTTTCTTT. Amino acids: CASSLPGHTNTEAFF.

The chain links TRBV7-2 to TRBJ1-3; D is unresolved. This CDR3 region has 13 residues. V lost 3 bases and J lost 3, with 6 bases in between. CDR1 is SGHTA, CDR2 FQGNSA, per germline. The DNA of the CDR3 is TGTGCCAGCAGCTTTCGTTATGGAAACACCATATATTTT. It yields the protein CASSFRYGNTIYF. The full variable domain, rest sourced from reference TRBV7-2 and TRBJ1-3, is GAGVSQSPSNKVTEKGKDVELRCDPISGHTALYWYRQSLGQGLEFLIYFQGNSAPDKSGLPSDRFSAERTGGSVSTLTIQRTQQEDSAVYLCASSFRYGNTIYFGEGSWLTVV.

This clone was seen once. The chain is built from TRBV7-6 and TRBJ1-4, with no clear D. The germline gives CDR1 SGHVS, CDR2 FNYEAQ. The V and J ends lost 0 bases and 6 bases respectively, with 5 bases between them. The CDR3 is 13 residues long. The CDR3 DNA follows: TGTGCCAGCAGCTTAGCGCAGGATGAAAAACTGTTTTTT. Residues: CASSLAQDEKLFF.

This clone was counted once. The chain joins TRBV5-1 to TRBJ2-3; tentatively, D is TRBD1 (5 bases). V lost 5 bases and J 1 base, leaving 8 bases between the germline ends. CDR3 size: 13 residues. CDR1 and CDR2 from the germline V gene are SGHRS and YFSETQ. The CDR3 loop reads CASRGAGTDTQYF. The CDR3 DNA reads as TGCGCCAGCAGAGGGGCGGGCACAGATACGCAGTATTTT.

The rearrangement links TRBV18 to TRBJ2-7, with 14 nucleotides matching TRBD2. Germline V lookup: CDR1 KGHSH, CDR2 LQKENI. The CDR3 sequence is 16 residues long. V lost 3 bases and J lost 5; bases outside the gene matches: 6. This chain's CDR3 is CASSPGLAGVPNEQYF. DNA of the CDR3: TGTGCCAGCTCACCGGGACTAGCGGGGGTTCCCAACGAGCAGTACTTC.

This clone was counted once. The chain uses TRBV19 and TRBJ1-2; TRBD1 aligns across 10 bases. Germline loops: CDR1 LNHDA, CDR2 SQIVND (reference sequence). The J segment lost 10 bases and the V segment lost 1 base, leaving 9 bases of the junction unmatched. The CDR3 spans 15 residues. CDR3 in DNA: TGTGCCAGTAGTATAGGACCCCGGACAGGGGGTCCCTACACCTTC. Translation: CASSIGPRTGGPYTF.

This clone was seen once. V gene TRBV18 combines with J gene TRBJ1-6, with D perhaps matching TRBD1 (5 bases). Germline CDR1 is KGHSH and CDR2 is LQKENI. V was shortened by 3 bases and J by 2 bases, with 8 bases between the two germline ends. The CDR3 runs 15 residues. For the CDR3, the DNA is TGTGCCAGCTCACCGCAGGGCCCCTATAATTCACCCCTCCACTTT. Translating gives CASSPQGPYNSPLHF.

In its sample, this clone was seen a few times. The chain links TRBV27 to TRBJ2-2; 7 bases are a match to TRBD2. With 6 bases clipped from V and 3 bases from J, the junction kept 10 bases outside the gene matches. This CDR3 spans 16 amino acids. Germline V gives CDR1 MNHEY, CDR2 SMNVEV (reference sequence). The CDR3 nucleotides are TGTGCCAGCAGAACTCCGGGGACTAAGGACACCGGGGAGCTGTTTTTT. This gives the protein CASRTPGTKDTGELFF.

The genes are TRBV7-3 and TRBJ1-1; a possible D gene is TRBD1 (5 bases). CDR3 length equals 12 residues. V was cut by 6 bases and J by 8 bases, with 13 bases left in between. Germline loops: CDR1 SGHTA, CDR2 FQGTGA. The CDR3 nucleotides read TGTGCCAGCAGTCATGTCGGGGGGGAAGCTTTCTTT. As protein: CASSHVGGEAFF.

The J gene is TRBJ1-5, the V gene TRBV19, with TRBD1 matching 9 bases. This CDR3 contains 16 residues. Germline CDR1 and CDR2: LNHDA and SQIVND (reference sequence). V lost 8 bases, J lost 0 bases, and 8 bases stayed unmatched. The CDR3 loop reads CASGTGRRFSNQPQHF. CDR3 DNA sequence: TGTGCCAGTGGGACAGGGAGGCGATTTAGCAATCAGCCCCAGCATTTT.

The V gene is TRBV5-1, the J gene TRBJ2-1, with D unresolved. Deletions cut 1 base from V and 1 base from J, with 3 bases between. Germline CDR1 and CDR2: SGHRS and YFSETQ. The CDR3 is 13 amino acids. CDR3 amino acids: CASSLQSYNEQFF. The CDR3 nucleotides are TGCGCCAGCAGCTTGCAGTCCTACAATGAGCAGTTCTTC.